This entry lists 5 T cell receptor beta chains sequenced from one sample in a study of T-cell memory formation after mild COVID-19. Via MiXCR, TCRdb re-called the 5' RACE reads, giving one row per CDR3 protein. The top ten clones hold around 1.5% of a sample with 35,000 to 45,000 distinct CDR3 sequences, more than 7% of them seen once. The sequencing input was PBMCs or a T cell subset sorted from them (not recorded which). All receptors derive from a man aged 18 to 29 who had mild COVID-19 (a few samples of this study predate the infection). Cell type and time point are not known.

This clonotype was seen more than once but under ten times. This sequence joins TRBV7-9 and TRBJ2-7; D is possibly TRBD1 (6 bases). Germline V gives CDR1 SEHNR, CDR2 FQNEAQ (reference sequence). V lost 3 bases and J lost 6, with 15 bases in between. The CDR3 runs to 14 residues. The CDR3 DNA reads as TGTGCCAGCAGCTTTTCAGGGGCCCTCACCGAGCAGTACGTC. The encoded protein is CASSFSGALTEQYV.

This clonotype has ten or more counts. The V call is TRBV5-5, the J call TRBJ2-7, with 7 bases identical to TRBD1. Germline CDR1 and CDR2: SGHKS and YYEKEE (reference sequence). The CDR3 loop spans 15 amino acids. V trimming: 4 bases; J trimming: 2 bases; junction bases outside the gene matches: 9. The CDR3 loop is CASSQAGTDPYEQYV. The DNA of the CDR3 is TGTGCCAGCAGCCAAGCCGGGACAGACCCCTACGAGCAGTACGTC.

The sample holds a few counts of this clonotype. The chain combines TRBV7-2 with TRBJ2-1, with a weak D call TRBD1 (5 bases). V shed 1 base and J shed 12 bases, with 10 bases lying between them. The CDR3 is 12 amino acids. CDR1 is SGHTA, CDR2 FQGNSA, per germline. The DNA of the CDR3 is TGTGCCAGCAGCTTAGAGCAGGGCAGGCAGTTCTTC. Protein: CASSLEQGRQFF.

A few counts support this clonotype. This chain connects TRBV10-2 to TRBJ1-5; no firm D call. Between the trimmed V and J ends, which lost 0 bases and 4 bases, there was a span of 4 bases. The length of the CDR3 is 13 residues. CDR1 is WSHSY, CDR2 SAAADI, per germline. CDR3 DNA: TGCGCCAGCAGTGAGTCTAGGAATCAGCCCCAGCATTTT. Its translation: CASSESRNQPQHF.

This clonotype was seen ten or more times. For the CDR3, the DNA is TGTGCCAGCAGCCCACACCAAGCGGGGCCCTCCTACAATGAGCAGTTCTTC. Protein sequence: CASSPHQAGPSYNEQFF. The chain uses TRBV7-3 and TRBJ2-1; 7 bases align to TRBD2. Trimming took 5 bases from V and 0 from J; bases not matched to a gene: 10. In germline, CDR1 is SGHTA, CDR2 FQGTGA. The CDR3 extends over 17 amino acids.